Below, 32 T cell receptor beta chains from the same sample are listed, as sequenced in a study of early T cells in non-severe SARS-CoV-2 infection. TCRdb processed the 5' RACE reads anew with MiXCR; each CDR3 protein has one entry. This repertoire shows about 77,000 distinct CDR3 sequences, more than 7.5% found once; its top ten account for 4.8%. The source material was whole blood. These receptors were collected from an adult who was a healthcare worker with PCR-confirmed SARS-CoV-2 infection or an uninfected control (not recorded which).

A few counts support this clonotype. This chain links TRBV6-5 with TRBJ2-7; 12 bases agree with TRBD2. CDR1 and CDR2 from the germline V gene are MNHEY and SVGAGI. The CDR3 has 19 amino acids. Losses at the gene ends were 2 bases for V and 0 bases for J; bases not matched to a gene: 11. Here the CDR3 reads CASSYPLVRTSGDSYEQYF. Written as DNA, the CDR3 is TGTGCCAGCAGTTACCCTCTGGTGCGGACTAGCGGGGACTCCTACGAGCAGTACTTC.

This clonotype was seen a handful of times. The chain carries TRBV9 and TRBJ2-1; no firm D call. Germline CDR1 reads SGDLS; CDR2 reads YYNGEE. Trimming stripped 4 bases from V and 7 bases from J, with 15 bases between. This CDR3 contains 14 residues. CDR3 nucleotide sequence: TGTGCCAGCAGCCCGGCCTGGTATCCGAATGAGCAGTTCTTC. It yields the protein CASSPAWYPNEQFF.

There are many counts of this clonotype. J is TRBJ2-1 and V is TRBV27, with D possibly matching TRBD2 (5 bases). Per germline, CDR1 MNHEY and CDR2 SMNVEV (reference sequence). Trimming shortened V by 7 bases and J by 4 bases, and 17 bases separated the two germline ends. The CDR3 is made up of 15 amino acids. This chain's CDR3 is CASTFIAGVYNEQFF. DNA for the CDR3: TGTGCCAGCACCTTTATTGCGGGTGTATACAATGAGCAGTTCTTC.

This chain uses TRBV18 with TRBJ2-2, with 9 bases aligning to TRBD2. There are 18 residues in the CDR3. V dropped 3 bases and J dropped 3; count of bases not matched to a gene: 11. Germline V gene lookup returns CDR1 KGHSH and CDR2 LQKENI. The DNA of the CDR3 is TGTGCCAGCTCACCCGGGCTTCCGGGACTAGCCGACACCGGGGAGCTGTTTTTT. Translated, it gives CASSPGLPGLADTGELFF. The variable domain in full, completed from reference TRBV18 and TRBJ2-2, reads NAGVMQNPRHLVRRRGQEARLRCSPMKGHSHVYWYRQLPEEGLKFMVYLQKENIIDESGMPKERFSAEFPKEGPSILRIQQVVRGDSAAYFCASSPGLPGLADTGELFFGEGSRLTVL.

Many counts were recorded for this clonotype. This sequence joins TRBV6-5 and TRBJ2-3; TRBD1 might be the D (5 bases). CDR3 length equals 14 residues. Germline V gene lookup returns CDR1 MNHEY and CDR2 SVGAGI. V lost 6 bases and J lost 2, with 12 bases in between. The CDR3 here is CASSSLGPTDTQYF. The CDR3 DNA follows: TGTGCCAGCAGCTCCTTGGGGCCCACAGATACGCAGTATTTT.

This clonotype came up many times. The gene calls are TRBV7-8 and TRBJ1-3; 8 nucleotides match TRBD1. CDR1 SGHVS and CDR2 FQNEAQ come from the germline V gene. This CDR3 has 14 amino acids. V lost 5 bases to trimming and J lost 1 base; unmatched junction nucleotides: 1. CDR3 in DNA: TGTGCCAGCAGCCACAGGGGGTCTGGAAACACCATATATTTT. This codes for CASSHRGSGNTIYF.

The chain couples TRBV6-5 to TRBJ2-2, with D uncertain. The germline gives CDR1 MNHEY, CDR2 SVGAGI. V lost 2 bases and J 0 bases, leaving 7 bases between the germline ends. This CDR3 has 15 amino acids. DNA of the CDR3: TGTGCCAGCAGTTACGGGCCAGCGAACACCGGGGAGCTGTTTTTT. Translation: CASSYGPANTGELFF.

The sample holds a few counts of this clonotype. The rearrangement links TRBV11-1 to TRBJ2-1, with 8 nucleotides matching TRBD1. The CDR3 contains 15 residues. Losses at the gene ends were 5 bases for V and 2 bases for J; bases not matched to a gene: 5. The germline CDR1 and CDR2 sequences are SGHAT and FQDESV (reference sequence). In DNA, the CDR3 is TGTGCCAGCAGCCCGTGGACAGGGACCTACAATGAGCAGTTCTTC. Protein: CASSPWTGTYNEQFF.

This clonotype was recorded at least ten times. V and J are TRBV7-9 and TRBJ2-7, with 7 bases identical to TRBD1. The CDR3 extends over 19 amino acids. The trim removed 5 bases at V and 4 bases at J, leaving 23 bases unmatched. Germline V gives CDR1 SEHNR, CDR2 FQNEAQ (reference sequence). CDR3 sequence reads: CASSDPKTPTGAKNYEQYF. DNA of the CDR3: TGTGCCAGCAGCGATCCCAAAACTCCTACAGGGGCTAAAAATTACGAGCAGTACTTC.

The chain is built from TRBV28 and TRBJ2-7; TRBD1 agrees at 7 bases. Germline CDR1 MDHEN, CDR2 SYDVKM. V was pared by 4 bases and J by 3 bases, with 6 bases of the junction left unmatched. The CDR3 runs to 14 residues. DNA for the CDR3: TGTGCCAGCAGTTCCCGGACAGGTAGCTACGAGCAGTACTTC. Amino acid sequence: CASSSRTGSYEQYF.

The chain uses TRBV7-9 and TRBJ2-1; 12 bases map to TRBD1. Trimming took 7 bases from V and 6 from J; bases not matched to a gene: 10. Per the germline V gene, CDR1 is SEHNR and CDR2 is FQNEAQ (reference sequence). This CDR3 is 16 amino acids long. CDR3 DNA sequence: TGTGCCAGCACCGCCGCCGGGACAGGGGGCCGCAATGAGCAGTTCTTC. The encoded protein is CASTAAGTGGRNEQFF.

The sample holds a few counts of this clonotype. The chain uses TRBV21-1 and TRBJ1-2. TRBV21-1 has pseudogene status. CDR3 length: 14 residues. CDR3 region: CASSPRSGGYGYTF. The CDR3 DNA is TGTGCCAGCAGCCCTCGAAGCGGGGGGTATGGCTACACCTTC.

In its sample, this clonotype was seen many times. The chain links TRBV7-9 to TRBJ2-3; either TRBD1 or TRBD2 may fit D (5 bases each). V shed 10 bases and J shed 4 bases, with 18 bases lying between them. CDR3 size: 14 residues. Germline-derived CDR1 and CDR2 are SEHNR and FQNEAQ (reference sequence). In nucleotides, the CDR3 is TGTGCCACATCGCCGGGACCCTGGGCAGATACGCAGTATTTT. It is translated as CATSPGPWADTQYF.

Many counts were recorded for this clonotype. This sequence joins TRBV12-3 or TRBV12-4 and TRBJ1-1; D is uncertain. This CDR3 contains 14 residues. With 3 bases removed from V and 1 base from J, the gap between germline ends came to 9 bases. The CDR3 loop reads CASSFPPQNTEAFF. CDR3 nucleotides: TGTGCCAGCAGTTTCCCCCCACAGAACACTGAAGCTTTCTTT.

The chain combines TRBV11-1 with TRBJ2-3, with TRBD2 identical over 12 bases. The V and J ends lost 4 bases and 7 bases, in that order; junction bases with no gene match: 3. The length of the CDR3 is 14 residues. The germline gives CDR1 SGHAT, CDR2 FQDESV (reference sequence). The chain's CDR3 is CASSSSGRGYTQYF. CDR3 bases: TGTGCCAGCAGCTCTAGCGGGAGGGGCTATACGCAGTATTTT.

The chain links TRBV20-1 to TRBJ2-1; a weak D match, TRBD2 (5 bases). V was pared by 5 bases and J by 5 bases, with 16 bases between. The CDR3 contains 14 residues. The germline CDR1 and CDR2 sequences are DFQATT and SNEGSKA (reference sequence). CDR3 in amino acids: CSALRGRINNEQFF. Here the CDR3 DNA reads TGCAGTGCTCTTCGAGGGCGGATAAACAATGAGCAGTTCTTC.

On this clonotype: Because the CDR3's place on the DNA is in doubt, the DNA is left out and the CDR3 is given as listed by TCRdb. The chain uses TRBV28 and TRBJ2-7; TRBD1 is taken as the D call from the table, unchecked against the DNA. The CDR3 length is 12 residues, termini included. CDR1 and CDR2 from the germline V gene are MDHEN and SYDVKM. The chain's CDR3 is CASSWGPGTVLF.

This clonotype was seen repeatedly, ten times or more. The rearrangement links TRBV18 to TRBJ2-3; 9 nucleotides agree with TRBD2. Germline V gene sequence: CDR1 KGHSH, CDR2 LQKENI. CDR3 length: 17 amino acids. V was pared by 3 bases and J by 4 bases, with 11 bases of the junction left unmatched. The chain's CDR3 is CASSPLIGSGSADTQYF. In DNA form, the CDR3 reads TGTGCCAGCTCACCCCTTATTGGTAGCGGGAGCGCAGATACGCAGTATTTT.

There are many counts of this clonotype. V usage is TRBV7-9 and J usage is TRBJ1-6; no reliable D call. Trimming cost V 3 bases and J 6 bases, with 9 bases left between them. The CDR3 spans 14 residues. From germline, CDR1 is SEHNR and CDR2 FQNEAQ (reference sequence). The CDR3 nucleotides read TGTGCCAGCAGCTTCCAGAACGTTAATTCACCCCTCCACTTT. It is translated as CASSFQNVNSPLHF.

This clonotype was picked up many times. The genes are TRBV6-1 and TRBJ1-5, with 8 bases lining up with TRBD1. Germline-derived CDR1 and CDR2 are MNHNS and SASEGT. This CDR3 has 15 residues. The V gene end was trimmed by 7 bases and the J gene end by 8 bases; junction bases not matched to a gene: 13. This CDR3 reads CASNRQGRALEPQHF. DNA for the CDR3: TGTGCCAGCAACCGACAGGGGAGAGCTTTGGAGCCCCAGCATTTT.

This clonotype was detected only a few times. The rearrangement links TRBV2 to TRBJ2-3; TRBD2 aligns across 16 bases. CDR1 and CDR2 (germline): SNHLY, FYNNEI. The V gene end was trimmed by 6 bases and the J gene end by 3 bases; junction bases not matched to a gene: 6. The CDR3 length is 17 residues. The CDR3 protein is CASSAGTSGRGTDTQYF. CDR3 nucleotide sequence: TGTGCCAGCAGCGCCGGGACTAGCGGGAGGGGAACAGATACGCAGTATTTT.

This clonotype was seen at least ten times. In DNA, the CDR3 is TGTGCCAGCAGTTCCGCGGGAATAGCCAAAAACATTCAGTACTTC. Residues: CASSSAGIAKNIQYF. The gene calls are TRBV28 and TRBJ2-4, with D perhaps TRBD2 (6 bases). Looked up from germline, CDR1 is MDHEN and CDR2 is SYDVKM. Trimming stripped 4 bases from V and 0 bases from J, with 10 bases between. This CDR3 is built from 15 residues.

V usage is TRBV20-1 and J usage is TRBJ1-2, with D unresolved. CDR3 length: 13 residues. Between the trimmed V and J ends, which lost 4 bases and 1 base, there was a span of 10 bases. Per germline, CDR1 DFQATT and CDR2 SNEGSKA (reference sequence). This CDR3 is CSATGEINYGYTF. DNA of the CDR3: TGCAGTGCTACGGGTGAGATTAACTATGGCTACACCTTC.

This clonotype has ten or more counts. The V gene is TRBV5-1, the J gene TRBJ1-1, with D possibly matching TRBD1 (5 bases). V was trimmed by 1 base and J by 5 bases, leaving 24 bases between them. The germline CDR1 and CDR2 sequences are SGHRS and YFSETQ. The CDR3 is made up of 18 amino acids. The CDR3 DNA reads TGCGCCAGCAGCTTGCCCGGACTCCTAGGGGCGACGACAACTGAAGCTTTCTTT. Protein sequence: CASSLPGLLGATTTEAFF.

This clonotype was detected ten times or more. The chain uses TRBV9 and TRBJ2-1; no definite D call. In germline, CDR1 is SGDLS, CDR2 YYNGEE. CDR3 length: 14 amino acids. V was shortened by 1 base and J by 8 bases, with 13 bases between the two germline ends. CDR3 protein: CASSVRLLPDEQFF. The CDR3 DNA reads TGTGCCAGCAGCGTACGCCTCCTTCCCGATGAGCAGTTCTTC.

The table lists this clonotype with many counts. This chain joins TRBV12-3 or TRBV12-4 and TRBJ2-7; D is undetermined. Between the trimmed V and J ends, which lost 4 bases and 6 bases, there was a span of 7 bases. The CDR3 extends over 11 amino acids. The CDR3 loop reads CASSSMGEQYF. CDR3 sequence (DNA): TGTGCCAGCAGTTCCATGGGCGAGCAGTACTTC.

This clonotype was picked up a small number of times. This chain uses TRBV10-2 with TRBJ2-3, with 11 bases fitting TRBD2. CDR1 WSHSY and CDR2 SAAADI come from the germline V gene. CDR3 length: 18 amino acids. V was pared by 3 bases and J by 0 bases, with 8 bases of the junction left unmatched. In DNA form, the CDR3 reads TGCGCCAGCAGTGACCGTGGACTAGCGGGCTTTAGCACAGATACGCAGTATTTT. It translates to CASSDRGLAGFSTDTQYF.

This clonotype occurred many times. The rearrangement links TRBV20-1 to TRBJ2-7; 10 nucleotides match TRBD2. CDR1 and CDR2 (germline): DFQATT, SNEGSKA (reference sequence). This CDR3 spans 15 amino acids. The J segment lost 3 bases and the V segment lost 1 base, leaving 6 bases of the junction unmatched. The CDR3 nucleotides read TGCAGTGCTAGAGCCCTAGCGGGAGTCTACTACGAGCAGTACTTC. Amino acid sequence: CSARALAGVYYEQYF.

This clonotype was recorded at least ten times. The V and J genes are TRBV15 and TRBJ2-5, with TRBD2 matching over 14 bases. CDR1 is LNHNV, CDR2 YYDKDF, per germline (reference sequence). This CDR3 has 17 residues. J lost 4 bases, V lost 3 bases, and 7 bases had no gene match. CDR3 protein: CATSSGLAGGGLETQYF. In DNA form, the CDR3 reads TGTGCCACCAGCAGCGGACTAGCGGGAGGAGGTTTAGAGACCCAGTACTTC.

This clonotype was picked up a small number of times. CDR3 DNA: TGCAGCGTAAACAGGGGAGGTTGGGAGTTCTTC. Translating it yields CSVNRGGWEFF. V and J are TRBV29-1 and TRBJ2-1; D is perhaps TRBD1 (7 bases). The length of the CDR3 is 11 residues. V lost 6 bases to trimming and J lost 14 bases, with 17 bases between them. The V gene's germline CDR1 is SQVTM and CDR2 ANQGSEA.

This clonotype was detected many times. The gene calls are TRBV5-1 and TRBJ2-3, with TRBD2 identical over 7 bases. The CDR3 totals 17 residues. With 0 bases clipped from V and 5 bases from J, the junction kept 12 bases outside the gene matches. From germline, CDR1 is SGHRS and CDR2 YFSETQ. The CDR3 sequence is CASSLGGGGRVGDTQYF. The CDR3 region has the DNA TGCGCCAGCAGCTTGGGTGGCGGGGGAAGAGTTGGAGATACGCAGTATTTT.

This chain connects TRBV11-3 to TRBJ2-1; D unresolved. The V gene lost 1 base and the J gene lost 3 bases, with 7 bases spanning the gap. From germline, CDR1 is SGHNT and CDR2 YENEEA. This CDR3 comprises 14 residues. CDR3 in amino acids: CASSLASIYNEQFF. The CDR3 DNA sequence: TGTGCCAGCAGCTTAGCGTCTATCTACAATGAGCAGTTCTTC.